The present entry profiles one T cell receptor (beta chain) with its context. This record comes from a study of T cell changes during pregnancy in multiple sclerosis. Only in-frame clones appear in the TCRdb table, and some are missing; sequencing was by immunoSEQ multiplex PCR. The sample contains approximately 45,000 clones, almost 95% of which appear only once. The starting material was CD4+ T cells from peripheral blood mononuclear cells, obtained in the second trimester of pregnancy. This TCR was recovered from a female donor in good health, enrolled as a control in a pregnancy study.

For the CDR3, the DNA is TGTGCCTGTAAACCGGGACAGGGGGTTTTTGACACTGAAGCTTTCTTT. Residues: CACKPGQGVFDTEAFF. The chain links TRBV30 to TRBJ1-1; 11 bases map to TRBD1. This CDR3 region has 16 residues. From germline, CDR1 is GTSNPN and CDR2 SVGIG (reference sequence). V trimming: 6 bases; J trimming: 3 bases; junction bases outside the gene matches: 12.